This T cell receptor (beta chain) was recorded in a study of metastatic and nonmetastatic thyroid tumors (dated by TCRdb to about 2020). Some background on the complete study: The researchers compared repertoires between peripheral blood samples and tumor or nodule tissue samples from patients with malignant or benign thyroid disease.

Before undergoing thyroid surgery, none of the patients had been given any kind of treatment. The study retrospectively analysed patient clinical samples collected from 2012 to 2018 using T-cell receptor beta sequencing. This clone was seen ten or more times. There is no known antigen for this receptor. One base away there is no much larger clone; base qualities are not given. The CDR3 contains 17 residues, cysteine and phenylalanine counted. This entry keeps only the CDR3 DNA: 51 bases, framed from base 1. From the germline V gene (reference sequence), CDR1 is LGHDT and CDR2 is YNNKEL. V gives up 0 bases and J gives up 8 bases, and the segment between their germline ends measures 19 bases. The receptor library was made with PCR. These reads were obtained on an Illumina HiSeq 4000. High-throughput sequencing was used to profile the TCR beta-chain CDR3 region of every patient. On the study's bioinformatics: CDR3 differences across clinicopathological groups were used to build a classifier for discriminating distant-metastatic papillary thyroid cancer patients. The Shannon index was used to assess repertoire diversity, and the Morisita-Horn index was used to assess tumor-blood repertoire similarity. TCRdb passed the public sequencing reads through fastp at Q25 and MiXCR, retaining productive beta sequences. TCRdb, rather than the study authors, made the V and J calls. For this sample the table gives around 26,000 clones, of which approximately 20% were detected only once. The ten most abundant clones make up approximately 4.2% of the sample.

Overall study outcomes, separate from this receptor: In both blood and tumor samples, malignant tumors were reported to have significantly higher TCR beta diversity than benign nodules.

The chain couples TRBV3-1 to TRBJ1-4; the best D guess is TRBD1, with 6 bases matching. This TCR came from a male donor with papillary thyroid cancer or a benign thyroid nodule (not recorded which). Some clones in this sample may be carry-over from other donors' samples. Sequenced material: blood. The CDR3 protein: CASSQDFGGTIKEKLFF. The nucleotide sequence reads TGTGCCAGCAGCCAAGATTTTGGTGGGACAATCAAAGAAAAACTGTTTTTT.